The next 19 T cell receptor beta chains were all read from a single sample in a study of shared clonotypes between healthy human individuals. Naive CD8 cells lacked CD45RO and underwent positive selection for CCR7, leaving out terminally differentiated effector memory CD45RA+ cells. The method was immunoSEQ multiplex PCR; TCRdb's version includes in-frame clones alone and lacks a portion of them. The sample records roughly 2 million clones, about 95% being singletons. The specimen was naive CD8+ T cells sorted from blood. These receptors came from a man between 18 and 29 years old in good health.

V is TRBV11-3 and J is TRBJ2-7; 7 bases map to TRBD2. This CDR3 has 15 amino acids. Germline CDR1 and CDR2: SGHNT and YENEEA. V shed 5 bases and J 2 bases; nucleotides not matched to a gene: 9. In DNA, the CDR3 is TGTGCCAGCAGCCCCGGACTGGGGGGGACCTACGAGCAGTACTTC. It translates to CASSPGLGGTYEQYF.

The chain combines TRBV27 with TRBJ1-1, with 9 bases fitting TRBD1. CDR1 and CDR2 from the germline V gene are MNHEY and SMNVEV (reference sequence). Trimming took 6 bases from V and 0 from J; bases not matched to a gene: 2. There are 14 residues in the CDR3. For the CDR3, the DNA is TGTGCCAGCAGATGGACAGGGGTGAACACTGAAGCTTTCTTT. Translation gives CASRWTGVNTEAFF.

This rearrangement joins TRBV15 to TRBJ2-4; no reliable D call. In germline, CDR1 is LNHNV, CDR2 YYDKDF (reference sequence). The CDR3 contains 13 residues. V was shortened by 7 bases and J by 0 bases, with 7 bases between the two germline ends. CDR3 sequence: CATTDGAKNIQYF. The CDR3 coding sequence is TGTGCCACCACGGACGGAGCCAAAAACATTCAGTACTTC. Full variable domain (missing parts from reference TRBV15 and TRBJ2-4): DAMVIQNPRYQVTQFGKPVTLSCSQTLNHNVMYWYQQKSSQAPKLLFHYYDKDFNNEADTPDNFQSRRPNTSFCFLDIRSPGLGDTAMYLCATTDGAKNIQYFGAGTRLSVL.

This chain connects TRBV18 to TRBJ1-4; no firm D call. The CDR3 has 18 amino acids. Per the germline V gene, CDR1 is KGHSH and CDR2 is LQKENI. With 4 bases removed from V and 0 bases from J, the gap between germline ends came to 18 bases. The CDR3 sequence: CASSHFFSVNSTNEKLFF. CDR3 nucleotide sequence: TGTGCCAGCTCACATTTCTTTTCGGTGAACTCAACTAATGAAAAACTGTTTTTT.

The rearrangement joins TRBV19 to TRBJ2-7; unclear D gene. The germline V and J ends were trimmed by 3 bases and 2 bases, with 8 bases remaining between them. This CDR3 comprises 13 residues. The germline gives CDR1 LNHDA, CDR2 SQIVND (reference sequence). CDR3 loop: CASSMGTTYEQYF. DNA of the CDR3: TGTGCCAGTAGTATGGGAACCACCTACGAGCAGTACTTC.

The chain combines TRBV30 with TRBJ1-4; D gene uncertain. The CDR3 runs to 17 residues. V gave up 2 bases and J gave up 2 bases, with 18 bases separating them. The germline gives CDR1 GTSNPN, CDR2 SVGIG (reference sequence). As DNA, the CDR3 is TGTGCCTGGAGTCCTTACCCCCTCGAAGCGACTAATGAAAAACTGTTTTTT. Encoded protein: CAWSPYPLEATNEKLFF.

The sample holds one count of this clone. The chain joins TRBV7-6 to TRBJ1-1; the D gene is possibly TRBD1 (5 bases). Trimming cost V 7 bases and J 0 bases, with 27 bases left between them. The CDR3 is 19 amino acids. Germline-derived CDR1 and CDR2 are SGHVS and FNYEAQ. In DNA form, the CDR3 reads TGTGCCAGCACCTACACACCCCCCGCCTCTTGGGGGATGAACACTGAAGCTTTCTTT. Its protein product is CASTYTPPASWGMNTEAFF.

The rearrangement joins TRBV5-1 to TRBJ1-2, with D perhaps matching TRBD1 (5 bases). The V gene's germline CDR1 is SGHRS and CDR2 YFSETQ. The ends were cut back, 0 bases at V and 4 bases at J, with 13 bases in the middle. CDR3 size: 15 residues. The chain's CDR3 is CASSLEGQQTYGYTF. In nucleotides, the CDR3 is TGCGCCAGCAGCTTGGAGGGGCAGCAAACCTATGGCTACACCTTC. The full variable domain, in which reference TRBV5-1 and TRBJ1-2 provide the parts outside the CDR3, is KAGVTQTPRYLIKTRGQQVTLSCSPISGHRSVSWYQQTPGQGLQFLFEYFSETQRNKGNFPGRFSGRQFSNSRSEMNVSTLELGDSALYLCASSLEGQQTYGYTFGSGTRLTVV.

The rearrangement uses TRBV7-9 and TRBJ1-3; possibly TRBD1 for D (5 bases). This CDR3 region has 15 residues. V lost 5 bases and J lost 1, with 12 bases in between. The germline V gene encodes CDR1 SEHNR and CDR2 FQNEAQ (reference sequence). CDR3 amino acids: CASSPPGGSGNTIYF. The CDR3 coding sequence is TGTGCCAGCAGCCCCCCCGGGGGATCTGGAAACACCATATATTTT.

CDR3 sequence reads: CASSLYEGTYEQYF. CDR3 bases: TGTGCCAGCAGCTTGTACGAGGGAACCTACGAGCAGTACTTC. The rearrangement links TRBV5-5 to TRBJ2-7, with D perhaps matching TRBD2 (5 bases). The germline V and J ends were trimmed by 1 base and 2 bases, with 10 bases remaining between them. Germline values: CDR1 SGHKS, CDR2 YYEKEE (reference sequence). The CDR3 runs to 14 residues.

V and J are TRBV27 and TRBJ2-1, with D perhaps assigned TRBD1 or TRBD2 (5 bases each). The CDR3 length is 11 residues. V was shortened by 8 bases and J by 7 bases, with 9 bases between the two germline ends. The germline V gene has CDR1 MNHEY and CDR2 SMNVEV (reference sequence). CDR3 protein: CASQEGNEQFF. CDR3 coding DNA: TGTGCCAGCCAAGAGGGGAATGAGCAGTTCTTC.

The chain recombines TRBV11-2 with TRBJ1-1, with TRBD1 as a possible D gene (6 bases). Trimming took 3 bases from V and 3 from J, leaving 11 bases between them. Germline CDR1 and CDR2: SGHAT and FQNNGV. This CDR3 has 14 amino acids. DNA of the CDR3: TGTGCCAGCAGCTTGGCAGGGGAATACACTGAAGCTTTCTTT. Its protein product is CASSLAGEYTEAFF.

This clone occurred once. The chain employs TRBV7-8 and TRBJ1-1; D perhaps matches TRBD1 (6 bases). The germline CDR1 and CDR2 sequences are SGHVS and FQNEAQ. The V and J ends lost 0 bases and 3 bases respectively, with 11 bases between them. The CDR3 has 15 amino acids. CDR3 coding DNA: TGTGCCAGCAGCTTAGCAGGGGGTGGGTACACTGAAGCTTTCTTT. This sequence encodes CASSLAGGGYTEAFF.

This clone was found once. The chain couples TRBV5-4 to TRBJ1-1, with D possibly being TRBD1 (5 bases). Germline V lookup: CDR1 SGHNT, CDR2 YYREEE (reference sequence). CDR3 size: 12 residues. V lost 2 bases, J lost 10 bases, and 12 bases lay in between. CDR3 sequence: CASSLGEGRAFF. The CDR3 coding sequence is TGTGCCAGCAGCTTAGGGGAGGGTCGAGCTTTCTTT.

On this clone itself: Other DNA sequences in this specimen translate into the identical CDR3. J is TRBJ2-7 and V is TRBV7-9; 12 bases are shared with TRBD1. Germline trimming cut 5 bases from V and 7 bases from J; bases unmatched to any gene: 6. Looked up from germline, CDR1 is SEHNR and CDR2 is FQNEAQ (reference sequence). The CDR3 contains 14 residues. The CDR3 coding sequence is TGTGCCAGCAGCCTGGGACAGGGGGCAGGGGAGCAGTACTTC. Residues: CASSLGQGAGEQYF. Supplemented by reference TRBV7-9 and TRBJ2-7, the full variable domain reads DTGVSQNPRHKITKRGQNVTFRCDPISEHNRLYWYRQTLGQGPEFLTYFQNEAQLEKSRLLSDRFSAERPKGSFSTLEIQRTEQGDSAMYLCASSLGQGAGEQYFGPGTRLTVT.

This clone was seen a single time. Other DNA sequences from this sample encode an identical CDR3 as well. The chain has TRBV11-2 and TRBJ2-3; the D is unclear. The CDR3 sequence is 14 residues long. Germline V gene lookup returns CDR1 SGHAT and CDR2 FQNNGV. V was trimmed by 1 base and J by 0 bases, leaving 5 bases between them. The DNA of the CDR3 is TGTGCCAGCAGCTTAGGCGGCAGCACAGATACGCAGTATTTT. Translated, it gives CASSLGGSTDTQYF.

V gene TRBV6-5 combines with J gene TRBJ2-3, with a tentative D call TRBD2 (6 bases). Germline CDR1 and CDR2: MNHEY and SVGAGI. The length of the CDR3 is 13 residues. With 7 bases removed from V and 0 bases from J, the gap between germline ends came to 8 bases. The CDR3 spells CASIAASTDTQYF. The CDR3 region has the DNA TGTGCCAGCATAGCGGCAAGCACAGATACGCAGTATTTT.

In regard to this clone: The same CDR3 is also encoded by other DNA sequences in this sample. The gene calls are TRBV6-1 and TRBJ2-2; D uncertain. CDR3 length: 11 residues. The germline V gene has CDR1 MNHNS and CDR2 SASEGT. The V end was cut by 5 bases, the J end by 5 bases, with 3 bases between. The CDR3 is CASSLTGELFF. The CDR3 DNA reads as TGTGCCAGCAGTCTAACCGGGGAGCTGTTTTTT.

The rearrangement joins TRBV7-6 to TRBJ2-1; 7 bases map to TRBD2. The CDR3 extends over 14 amino acids. The V gene end was trimmed by 8 bases and the J gene end by 0 bases; junction bases not matched to a gene: 4. Germline V gene data show CDR1 as SGHVS and CDR2 as FNYEAQ. This CDR3 is CASGVAGSYNEQFF. The CDR3 nucleotides are TGTGCCAGCGGAGTAGCGGGCTCCTACAATGAGCAGTTCTTC.